This TCR beta chain comes out of a study of blood T cell repertoires in COVID-19. Using immunoSEQ multiplex PCR, the repertoire was profiled, and TCRdb retains in-frame clones only, with some absent. The sample shows a few hundred thousand clones, roughly 85% of them seen only once. This CDR3 spans 14 amino acids. J gave up 6 bases and V 1 base, and 3 bases lay outside the gene matches. Germline values: CDR1 SGDLS, CDR2 YYNGEE. Recruited during active infection, patients (from Seattle) were subsequently followed longitudinally. The sequence derives from a woman aged 65 to 85 with COVID-19, enrolled during active disease. Input material: peripheral blood. This chain uses TRBV9 with TRBJ1-2; TRBD1 agrees at 10 bases. CDR3 DNA sequence: TGTGCCAGCAGCGTAACCGGGACAGGGGATGGCTACACCTTC. It yields the protein CASSVTGTGDGYTF.